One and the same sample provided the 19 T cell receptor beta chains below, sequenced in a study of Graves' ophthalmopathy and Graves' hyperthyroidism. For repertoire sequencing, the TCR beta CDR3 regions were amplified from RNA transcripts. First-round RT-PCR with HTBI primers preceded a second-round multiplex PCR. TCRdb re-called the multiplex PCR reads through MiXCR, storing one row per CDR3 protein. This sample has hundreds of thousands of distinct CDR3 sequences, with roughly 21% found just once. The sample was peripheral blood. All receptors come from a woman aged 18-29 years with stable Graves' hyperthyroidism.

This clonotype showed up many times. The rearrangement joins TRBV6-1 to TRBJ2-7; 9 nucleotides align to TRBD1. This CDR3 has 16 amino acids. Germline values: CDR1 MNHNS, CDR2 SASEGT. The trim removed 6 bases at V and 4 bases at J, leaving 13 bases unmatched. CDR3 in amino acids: CASSRQPGQGVYEQYF. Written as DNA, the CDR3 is TGTGCCAGCAGCCGCCAGCCGGGACAGGGTGTGTACGAGCAGTACTTC.

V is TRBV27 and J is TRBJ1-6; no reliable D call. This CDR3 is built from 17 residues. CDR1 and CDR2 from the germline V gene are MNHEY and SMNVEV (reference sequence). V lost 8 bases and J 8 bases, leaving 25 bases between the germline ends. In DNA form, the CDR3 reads TGTGCCAGCCCGGATCCGACCTTAAGGAGTAGTGATTCACCCCTCCACTTT. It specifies CASPDPTLRSSDSPLHF.

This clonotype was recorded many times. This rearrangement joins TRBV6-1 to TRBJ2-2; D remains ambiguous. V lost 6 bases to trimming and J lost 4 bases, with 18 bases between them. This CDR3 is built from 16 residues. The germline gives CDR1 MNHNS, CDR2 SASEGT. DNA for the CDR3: TGTGCCAGCAGCCTAGGACGGAGAAGGTCCACCGGGGAGCTGTTTTTT. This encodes CASSLGRRRSTGELFF.

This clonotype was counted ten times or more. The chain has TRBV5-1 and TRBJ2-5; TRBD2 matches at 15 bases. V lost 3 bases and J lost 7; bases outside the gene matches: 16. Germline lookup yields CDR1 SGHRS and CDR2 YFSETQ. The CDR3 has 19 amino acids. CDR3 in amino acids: CASSWTGTSGRQGLGTQYF. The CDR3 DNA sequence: TGCGCCAGCAGCTGGACCGGGACTAGCGGGAGGCAGGGTTTGGGGACCCAGTACTTC.

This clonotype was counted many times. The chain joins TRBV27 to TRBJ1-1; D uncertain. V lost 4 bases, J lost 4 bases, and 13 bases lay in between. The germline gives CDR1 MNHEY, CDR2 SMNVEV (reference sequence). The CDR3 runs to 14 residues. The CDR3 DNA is TGTGCCAGCAGTTCCCCGGCACTAGGCACTGAAGCTTTCTTT. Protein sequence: CASSSPALGTEAFF.

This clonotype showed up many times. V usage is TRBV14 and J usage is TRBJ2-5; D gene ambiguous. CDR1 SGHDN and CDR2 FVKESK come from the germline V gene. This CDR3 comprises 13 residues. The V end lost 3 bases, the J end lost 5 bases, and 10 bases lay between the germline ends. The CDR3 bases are TGTGCCAGCAGCCAGGTACCGAGGGAGACCCAGTACTTC. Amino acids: CASSQVPRETQYF.

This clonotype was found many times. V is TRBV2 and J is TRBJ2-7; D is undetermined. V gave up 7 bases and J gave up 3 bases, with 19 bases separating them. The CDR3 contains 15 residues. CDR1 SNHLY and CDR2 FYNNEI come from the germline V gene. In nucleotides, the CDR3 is TGTGCCAGCAATCTTGGGAAGATTCTTTACTACGAGCAGTACTTC. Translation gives CASNLGKILYYEQYF.

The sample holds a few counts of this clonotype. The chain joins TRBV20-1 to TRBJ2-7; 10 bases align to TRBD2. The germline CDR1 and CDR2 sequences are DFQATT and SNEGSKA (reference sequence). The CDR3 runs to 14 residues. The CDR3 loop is CSAYPSGSPREQWV. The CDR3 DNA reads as TGCAGTGCTTACCCTAGCGGGAGCCCGCGCGAGCAGTGGGTG.

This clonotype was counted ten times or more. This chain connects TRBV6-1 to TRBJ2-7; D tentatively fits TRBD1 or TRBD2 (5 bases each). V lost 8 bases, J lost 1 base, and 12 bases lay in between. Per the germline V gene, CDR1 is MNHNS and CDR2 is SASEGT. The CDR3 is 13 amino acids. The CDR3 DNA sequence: TGTGCCAGCGTATTGGGGGAATCCTACGAGCAGTACTTC. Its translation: CASVLGESYEQYF.

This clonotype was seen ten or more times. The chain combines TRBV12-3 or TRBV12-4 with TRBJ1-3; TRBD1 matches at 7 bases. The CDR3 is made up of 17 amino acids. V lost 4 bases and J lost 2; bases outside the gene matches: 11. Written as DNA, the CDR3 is TGTGCCAGCAGTTGGGACAGCTGGCGAGGGACTGGAAACACCATATATTTT. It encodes CASSWDSWRGTGNTIYF.

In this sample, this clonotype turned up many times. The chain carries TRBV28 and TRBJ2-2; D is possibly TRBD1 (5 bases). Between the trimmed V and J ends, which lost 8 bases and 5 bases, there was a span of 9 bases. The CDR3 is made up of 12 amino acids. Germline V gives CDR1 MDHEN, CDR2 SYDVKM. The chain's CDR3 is CASWGWTGELFF. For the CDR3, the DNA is TGTGCCAGCTGGGGCTGGACCGGGGAGCTGTTTTTT.

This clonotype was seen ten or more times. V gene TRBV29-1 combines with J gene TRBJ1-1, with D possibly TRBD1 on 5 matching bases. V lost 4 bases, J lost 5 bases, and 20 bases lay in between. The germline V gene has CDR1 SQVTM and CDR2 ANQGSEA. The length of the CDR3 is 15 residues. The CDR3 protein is CSVVVQGGRRTEAFF. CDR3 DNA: TGCAGCGTTGTTGTTCAGGGTGGTCGGAGGACTGAAGCTTTCTTT.

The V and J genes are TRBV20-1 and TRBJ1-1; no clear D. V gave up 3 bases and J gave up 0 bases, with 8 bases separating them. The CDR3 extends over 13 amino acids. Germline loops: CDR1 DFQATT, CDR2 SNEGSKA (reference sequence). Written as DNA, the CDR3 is TGCAGTGCTAGTTCGTGGGTGAACACTGAAGCTTTCTTT. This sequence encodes CSASSWVNTEAFF.

Here the CDR3 DNA reads TGTGCCAGCAAAACAGTTCAAGAGACCCAGTACTTC. Its translation: CASKTVQETQYF. The chain combines TRBV6-2 or TRBV6-3 with TRBJ2-5; D gene unclear. The germline gives CDR1 MNHEY, CDR2 SVGEGT. This CDR3 is 12 amino acids long. The V end lost 7 bases, the J end lost 2 bases, and 8 bases lay between the germline ends.

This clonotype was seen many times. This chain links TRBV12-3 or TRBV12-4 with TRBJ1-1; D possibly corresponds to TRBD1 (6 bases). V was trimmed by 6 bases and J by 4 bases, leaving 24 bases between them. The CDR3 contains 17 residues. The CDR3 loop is CASSPGPTGRLGTEAFF. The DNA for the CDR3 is TGTGCCAGCAGCCCTGGGCCGACAGGCAGGTTGGGCACTGAAGCTTTCTTT.

CDR3 DNA sequence: TGTGCCAGCAGCTTAGGGCCCAGGACAGAGGCTGGCTACACCTTC. It yields the protein CASSLGPRTEAGYTF. The chain links TRBV11-2 to TRBJ1-2; D may be TRBD1 (6 bases). The CDR3 extends over 15 amino acids. V gave up 1 base and J gave up 7 bases, with 16 bases separating them. CDR1 is SGHAT and CDR2 is FQNNGV in the germline V gene.

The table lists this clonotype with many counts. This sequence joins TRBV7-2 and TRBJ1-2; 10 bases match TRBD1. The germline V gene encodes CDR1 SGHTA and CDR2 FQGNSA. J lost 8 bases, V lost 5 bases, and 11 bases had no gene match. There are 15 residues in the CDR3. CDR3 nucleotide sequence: TGTGCCAGCAGCCCCGACAGGGGGCTGGCGGGCGGCTACACCTTC. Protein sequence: CASSPDRGLAGGYTF. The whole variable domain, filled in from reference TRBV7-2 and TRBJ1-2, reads GAGVSQSPSNKVTEKGKDVELRCDPISGHTALYWYRQSLGQGLEFLIYFQGNSAPDKSGLPSDRFSAERTGGSVSTLTIQRTQQEDSAVYLCASSPDRGLAGGYTFGSGTRLTVV.

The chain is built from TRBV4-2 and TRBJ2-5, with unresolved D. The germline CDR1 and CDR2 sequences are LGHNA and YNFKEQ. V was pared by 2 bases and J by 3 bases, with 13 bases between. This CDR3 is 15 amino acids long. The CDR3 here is CASSQSYTRKETQYF. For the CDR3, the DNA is TGTGCCAGCAGCCAATCCTATACAAGAAAAGAGACCCAGTACTTC.

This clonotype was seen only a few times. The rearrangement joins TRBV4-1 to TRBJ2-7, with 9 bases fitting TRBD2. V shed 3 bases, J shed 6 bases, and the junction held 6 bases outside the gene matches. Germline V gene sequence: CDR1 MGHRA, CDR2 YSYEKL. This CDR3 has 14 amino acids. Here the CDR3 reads CASSHGTSRGEQYF. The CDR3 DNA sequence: TGCGCCAGCAGCCACGGGACTAGCAGAGGCGAGCAGTACTTC.